The next 23 T cell receptor beta chains were all read from a single sample in a study of blood T cell repertoires in COVID-19. Assay used: immunoSEQ multiplex PCR; TCRdb lists only in-frame clones, some missing. The sample records 300,000 to 350,000 clones, roughly 87% being singletons. The sample consisted of peripheral blood. Receptor source: a man aged 25-40 years with COVID-19, enrolled during active disease.

This chain uses TRBV5-8 with TRBJ2-7, with 12 positions matching TRBD1. Trimming at V came to 5 bases and at J to 0 bases, leaving 3 bases not matched to a gene. This CDR3 is 15 amino acids long. The germline gives CDR1 SGHTS, CDR2 YDEGEE. This CDR3 reads CASRGTGGPSYEQYF. The CDR3 DNA follows: TGTGCCAGCAGGGGGACAGGGGGCCCCTCCTACGAGCAGTACTTC.

The J gene is TRBJ1-1, the V gene TRBV25-1; TRBD1 is a possible D gene (5 bases). Per germline, CDR1 MGHDK and CDR2 SYGVNS. Between the trimmed V and J ends, which lost 4 bases and 2 bases, there was a span of 17 bases. This CDR3 region has 16 residues. In DNA form, the CDR3 reads TGTGCCAGCAGTGCGCAAGTAACAGGCCCCAACACTGAAGCTTTCTTT. Its protein product is CASSAQVTGPNTEAFF.

The rearrangement links TRBV5-1 to TRBJ1-2, with D unresolved. Germline V gene data show CDR1 as SGHRS and CDR2 as YFSETQ. V lost 3 bases to trimming and J lost 3 bases, with 3 bases between them. The CDR3 spans 11 residues. CDR3 protein: CASSSYYGYTF. CDR3 DNA sequence: TGCGCCAGCAGCTCCTACTATGGCTACACCTTC.

The genes are TRBV7-9 and TRBJ2-2, with 7 bases lining up with TRBD2. CDR3 length equals 17 residues. Germline-derived CDR1 and CDR2 are SEHNR and FQNEAQ (reference sequence). Trimming took 1 base from V and 0 from J; bases not matched to a gene: 5. The CDR3 region has the DNA TGTGCCAGCAGCTTAGGTTTCACTAGCGCGAACACCGGGGAGCTGTTTTTT. Translation gives CASSLGFTSANTGELFF.

The J gene is TRBJ1-6, the V gene TRBV30; 9 positions agree with TRBD1. CDR1 and CDR2 from the germline V gene are GTSNPN and SVGIG (reference sequence). The length of the CDR3 is 19 residues. Germline trimming cut 3 bases from V and 5 bases from J; bases unmatched to any gene: 17. The CDR3 region is CAWRFGTGILRGDNSPLHF. The CDR3 nucleotides are TGTGCCTGGAGATTCGGGACAGGGATCCTCCGCGGGGATAATTCACCCCTCCACTTT. The full variable domain, in which reference TRBV30 and TRBJ1-6 provide the parts outside the CDR3, is SQTIHQWPATLVQPVGSPLSLECTVEGTSNPNLYWYRQAAGRGLQLLFYSVGIGQISSEVPQNLSASRPQDRQFILSSKKLLLSDSGFYLCAWRFGTGILRGDNSPLHFGNGTRLTVT.

V gene TRBV4-1 combines with J gene TRBJ1-6; 9 positions match TRBD1. CDR3 size: 16 residues. With V trimmed by 3 bases and J by 8 bases, 8 bases remained unmatched. CDR1 and CDR2 from the germline V gene are MGHRA and YSYEKL. CDR3 in DNA: TGCGCCAGCAGCCAGTTTCCGGGACAGGGTTATTCACCCCTCCACTTT. This encodes CASSQFPGQGYSPLHF.

This clone was seen more than once but under ten times. J is TRBJ1-4 and V is TRBV5-4, with TRBD1 matching 8 bases. V was clipped by 1 base and J by 8 bases; unmatched bases: 4. Germline V gene lookup returns CDR1 SGHNT and CDR2 YYREEE (reference sequence). The CDR3 is 14 amino acids. CDR3 nucleotide sequence: TGTGCCAGCAGCTTGCAGGGGGCTCAGGAAAAACTGTTTTTT. Its protein is CASSLQGAQEKLFF.

The chain is built from TRBV19 and TRBJ2-7; 8 positions match TRBD1. The J segment lost 5 bases and the V segment lost 5 bases, leaving 11 bases of the junction unmatched. CDR3 size: 15 residues. CDR1 is LNHDA and CDR2 is SQIVND in the germline V gene (reference sequence). The CDR3 protein is CASSSRTGRKDEQYF. CDR3 DNA: TGTGCCAGTAGTTCTCGGACAGGGAGGAAAGACGAGCAGTACTTC.

The chain has TRBV9 and TRBJ1-6; no firm D call. CDR3 length equals 15 residues. Germline V lookup: CDR1 SGDLS, CDR2 YYNGEE. V shed 0 bases and J shed 6 bases, with 10 bases lying between them. In DNA, the CDR3 is TGTGCCAGCAGCGTAGAGCCGGGATCTAATTCACCCCTCCACTTT. Its translation: CASSVEPGSNSPLHF.

The rearrangement uses TRBV30 and TRBJ2-4; D perhaps matches TRBD1 (5 bases). The V and J ends lost 3 bases and 0 bases respectively, with 6 bases between them. Germline V CDR1 and CDR2: GTSNPN, SVGIG (reference sequence). This CDR3 spans 13 amino acids. CDR3 sequence reads: CAWRQVAKNIQYF. CDR3 sequence (DNA): TGTGCCTGGAGACAGGTAGCCAAAAACATTCAGTACTTC. Full variable domain (outside the CDR3, taken from reference TRBV30 and TRBJ2-4): SQTIHQWPATLVQPVGSPLSLECTVEGTSNPNLYWYRQAAGRGLQLLFYSVGIGQISSEVPQNLSASRPQDRQFILSSKKLLLSDSGFYLCAWRQVAKNIQYFGAGTRLSVL.

The rearrangement links TRBV11-2 to TRBJ2-7; 11 nucleotides agree with TRBD2. The CDR3 sequence is 14 residues long. Looked up from germline, CDR1 is SGHAT and CDR2 is FQNNGV. V shed 4 bases and J 4 bases; nucleotides not matched to a gene: 3. The CDR3 loop reads CASSSTSGSYEQYF. The CDR3 DNA follows: TGTGCCAGCAGCTCTACTAGCGGGAGTTACGAGCAGTACTTC.

This chain joins TRBV7-8 and TRBJ2-2, with D maybe TRBD1 (5 bases). This CDR3 contains 18 residues. With 2 bases removed from V and 4 bases from J, the gap between germline ends came to 20 bases. CDR1 and CDR2 from the germline V gene are SGHVS and FQNEAQ. Here the CDR3 DNA reads TGTGCCAGCAGCTTACCGTATGAGACAGCATCTCGCACCGGGGAGCTGTTTTTT. Translation gives CASSLPYETASRTGELFF.

The V call is TRBV29-1, the J call TRBJ2-3, with TRBD2 matching over 7 bases. J lost 2 bases, V lost 5 bases, and 7 bases had no gene match. This CDR3 spans 14 amino acids. The germline gives CDR1 SQVTM, CDR2 ANQGSEA. The CDR3 DNA reads as TGCAGCGTTCATCCGGGACTAAACACAGATACGCAGTATTTT. Its protein is CSVHPGLNTDTQYF.

The chain links TRBV5-4 to TRBJ2-5, with 7 bases matching TRBD1. CDR1 and CDR2 from the germline V gene are SGHNT and YYREEE (reference sequence). J lost 4 bases, V lost 4 bases, and 10 bases had no gene match. The CDR3 has 15 amino acids. CDR3 sequence reads: CASSRTTGPLETQYF. The DNA for the CDR3 is TGTGCCAGCAGCCGGACGACAGGGCCCCTAGAGACCCAGTACTTC.

The rearrangement joins TRBV12-5 to TRBJ1-2; 7 bases are a match to TRBD1. J was trimmed by 2 bases and V by 2 bases; bases with no gene match: 5. The length of the CDR3 is 15 residues. Germline V gene lookup returns CDR1 LGHNT and CDR2 FRNRAP. The CDR3 nucleotides are TGTGCTAGTGGTTTGCCCCGACAGGGCAACTATGGCTACACCTTC. It specifies CASGLPRQGNYGYTF.

In its sample, this clone was seen once. The V call is TRBV25-1, the J call TRBJ1-2; D call uncertain. CDR1 MGHDK and CDR2 SYGVNS come from the germline V gene. V dropped 5 bases and J dropped 7 bases, with 11 bases sitting between them. The CDR3 sequence is 12 residues long. The CDR3 bases are TGTGCCAGCAGTTTTCTAAACGGTGGCTACACCTTC. Protein: CASSFLNGGYTF.

This clone was seen a handful of times. V and J are TRBV7-9 and TRBJ2-1, with D tentatively TRBD2 (6 bases). The CDR3 contains 16 residues. Germline CDR1 reads SEHNR; CDR2 reads FQNEAQ (reference sequence). Trimming removed 5 bases at V and 0 bases at J, with 14 bases between. For the CDR3, the DNA is TGTGCCAGCAGCAGGTTAGGGAGGAGCTCCTACAATGAGCAGTTCTTC. Protein: CASSRLGRSSYNEQFF. Together with reference TRBV7-9 and TRBJ2-1, the CDR3 gives the full variable domain: DTGVSQNPRHKITKRGQNVTFRCDPISEHNRLYWYRQTLGQGPEFLTYFQNEAQLEKSRLLSDRFSAERPKGSFSTLEIQRTEQGDSAMYLCASSRLGRSSYNEQFFGPGTRLTVL.

This chain joins TRBV28 and TRBJ1-2; 10 bases are a match to TRBD1. Trimming took 5 bases from V and 5 from J; bases not matched to a gene: 5. From germline, CDR1 is MDHEN and CDR2 SYDVKM. The CDR3 is 14 residues long. The CDR3 loop reads CASSRDRGGYGYTF. CDR3 sequence (DNA): TGTGCCAGCAGTCGGGACAGGGGCGGGTATGGCTACACCTTC.

The rearrangement uses TRBV13 and TRBJ2-5, with D possibly matching TRBD1 (6 bases). Germline CDR1 PRHDT, CDR2 FYEKMQ (reference sequence). The V end lost 5 bases, the J end lost 1 base, and 17 bases lay between the germline ends. This CDR3 is built from 16 residues. CDR3 nucleotides: TGTGCCAGCAGCCAGACACCAGGGGCGTCCCAAGAGACCCAGTACTTC. Encoded protein: CASSQTPGASQETQYF.

This rearrangement joins TRBV7-2 to TRBJ1-5; D not certain. Looked up from germline, CDR1 is SGHTA and CDR2 is FQGNSA. The V and J ends lost 5 bases and 3 bases respectively, with 17 bases between them. This CDR3 has 16 residues. For the CDR3, the DNA is TGTGCCAGCAGCCCTAACGCGGGAGGGAACAATCAGCCCCAGCATTTT. Translating it yields CASSPNAGGNNQPQHF.

The chain recombines TRBV19 with TRBJ2-7, with 12 bases aligning to TRBD2. V lost 6 bases to trimming and J lost 7 bases; unmatched junction nucleotides: 10. Germline CDR1 and CDR2: LNHDA and SQIVND (reference sequence). This CDR3 has 15 amino acids. In nucleotides, the CDR3 is TGTGCCAGTAGCGATTCTAGCGGGAGGGCGCGGGAGCAGTACTTC. As protein: CASSDSSGRAREQYF.

The rearrangement uses TRBV7-3 and TRBJ2-1; the match to TRBD2 covers 8 bases. The germline V gene has CDR1 SGHTA and CDR2 FQGTGA. The junction had 11 bases not matched to a gene; V was cut back by 5 bases and J by 8 bases. This CDR3 has 15 residues. The CDR3: CASSPEGSGRDEQFF. As DNA, the CDR3 is TGTGCCAGCAGCCCTGAAGGAAGCGGGAGAGATGAGCAGTTCTTC. Drawing the rest from reference TRBV7-3 and TRBJ2-1, the complete variable domain is GAGVSQTPSNKVTEKGKYVELRCDPISGHTALYWYRQSLGQGPEFLIYFQGTGAADDSGLPNDRFFAVRPEGSVSTLKIQRTERGDSAVYLCASSPEGSGRDEQFFGPGTRLTVL.

This chain uses TRBV10-3 with TRBJ2-3; D may be TRBD2 (6 bases). V was trimmed by 6 bases and J by 2 bases, leaving 12 bases between them. Germline CDR1 ENHRY, CDR2 SYGVKD. The CDR3 consists of 14 residues. The CDR3 DNA is TGTGCCATCAGGGGGGACTTAGTCACAGATACGCAGTATTTT. It codes for CAIRGDLVTDTQYF.